This TCR beta chain was profiled in a study of blood T cell repertoires in COVID-19. Looking at the study overall: From the United States, Italy and Spain came samples of acute and convalescent COVID-19. PBMCs, B-cell-depleted T cells, or T cells were the source of the cDNA or gDNA that made up the material.

The CDR3 runs to 14 residues. Germline assignment: CDR1 SGHVS and CDR2 FQNEAQ. The V end lost 0 bases, the J end lost 5 bases, and 10 bases lay between the germline ends. Original analysis: Counts of nucleated cells, estimated from reference gene primer amplification, were obtained. Only in-frame clones appear in the TCRdb table, and some are missing; sequencing was by immunoSEQ multiplex PCR. V, J and clone size were drawn from that table, and D and trimming were deduced from the DNA. The sample carries some 35,000 clones, over 75% recorded once. Sequenced input: peripheral blood. This TCR came from a man in his sixties with active COVID-19. The chain employs TRBV7-8 and TRBJ2-5; D unresolved. The CDR3 loop is CASSLASLLETQYF. The CDR3 DNA is TGTGCCAGCAGCTTAGCTTCCCTTCTGGAGACCCAGTACTTC. The variable domain in full, completed from reference TRBV7-8 and TRBJ2-5, reads GAGVSQSPRYKVAKRGQDVALRCDPISGHVSLFWYQQALGQGPEFLTYFQNEAQLDKSGLPSDRFFAERPEGSVSTLKIQRTQQEDSAVYLCASSLASLLETQYFGPGTRLLVL.